Described below is a single T cell receptor beta chain sequence and its context. This sample is drawn from a study of OX40 agonist ivuxolimab in advanced cancers. The V gene lost 5 bases and the J gene lost 4 bases, with 17 bases spanning the gap. CDR3 length equals 15 residues. Germline loops: CDR1 MDHEN, CDR2 SYDVKM. Sequencing was performed with immunoSEQ multiplex PCR; in TCRdb, only in-frame clones are kept and a portion is missing. This table holds 79,000 or so clones, approximately 85% found once. The TCR originated in an adult with an advanced solid tumor such as melanoma, head and neck, liver or kidney cancer. This chain joins TRBV28 and TRBJ2-5, with D perhaps matching TRBD1 (5 bases). Specimen: CD4+ or CD8+ T cells sorted from blood, collected in a trial of the OX40 agonist ivuxolimab. The CDR3 reads CASSGSDRMGETQYF. In DNA form, the CDR3 reads TGTGCCAGCAGTGGATCTGACAGAATGGGAGAGACCCAGTACTTC.